The sequence of this T cell receptor (beta chain) was determined in a study of CD8 T cells in ankylosing spondylitis. Overall study findings and caveats: A number of the motif variants had already been described in reactive arthritis synovial fluid and blood.

V lost 4 bases to trimming and J lost 6 bases, with 18 bases between them. Germline assignment: CDR1 DFQATT and CDR2 SNEGSKA (reference sequence). The CDR3 extends over 15 amino acids. On this clonotype itself: Antigen unknown.

In TCRdb, the 5' RACE reads were re-called with MiXCR into one record per CDR3 protein. The sample has approximately 240,000 distinct CDR3 sequences, roughly 25% seen once; the top ten hold around 0.58%. This TCR was sampled from a male donor with ankylosing spondylitis or in good health (not recorded which). Specimen: blood, either unsorted or a sorted T cell fraction (not recorded which). The chain links TRBV20-1 to TRBJ2-2; D not resolved. The DNA for the CDR3 is TGCAGTGCTAAAGGGCCTTACCCCAAGTCCGGGGAGCTGTTTTTT. Its protein product is CSAKGPYPKSGELFF.